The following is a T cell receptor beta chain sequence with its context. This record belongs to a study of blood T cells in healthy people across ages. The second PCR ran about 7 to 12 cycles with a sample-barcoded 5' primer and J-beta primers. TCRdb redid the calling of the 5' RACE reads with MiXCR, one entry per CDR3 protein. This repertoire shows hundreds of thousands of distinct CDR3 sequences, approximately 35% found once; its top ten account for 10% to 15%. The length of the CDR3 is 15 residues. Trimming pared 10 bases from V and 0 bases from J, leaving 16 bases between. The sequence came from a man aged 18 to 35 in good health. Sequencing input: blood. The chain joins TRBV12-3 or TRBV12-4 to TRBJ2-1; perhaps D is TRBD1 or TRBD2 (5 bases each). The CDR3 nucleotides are TGTGCCACCCGAGGGGCATTGAGCTCCTACAATGAGCAGTTCTTC. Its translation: CATRGALSSYNEQFF.